Below are 30 T cell receptor beta chains sequenced from a single sample in a study of blood T cells in healthy people across ages. Primed by a sample-barcoded 5' primer and a J-beta primer mix, a second PCR proceeded for 7 to 11 cycles. Using its own MiXCR run on the 5' RACE reads, TCRdb lists one record per CDR3 protein. The sample consists of under 1,100,000 distinct CDR3 sequences, almost 25% of them appearing once. The same specimen was also included in a second study, on T cells of mothers and their children.

The sequenced sample consisted of blood. The receptors here all came from a girl aged 2-10 years in good health.

This clonotype was seen only a few times. The chain carries TRBV20-1 and TRBJ2-1, with 11 bases fitting TRBD2. Trimming removed 2 bases from V and 4 bases from J; junction bases left unmatched: 7. The germline V gene encodes CDR1 DFQATT and CDR2 SNEGSKA (reference sequence). This CDR3 region has 16 residues. The CDR3 bases are TGCAGTGCTAGAATGACTAGCGGGAAGGGGTACAATGAGCAGTTCTTC. This gives the protein CSARMTSGKGYNEQFF.

This clonotype was detected a few times. This chain links TRBV11-2 with TRBJ2-1; D gene unclear. The assigned J gene may be wrong: the sequence end matches TRBJ2-5 better. The CDR3 runs 15 residues. The germline V gene has CDR1 SGHAT and CDR2 FQNNGV. CDR3 nucleotides: TGTGCCAGCAGCCCGGCGCTCTGGTCTCTGGAAGCCCAGTACTTC. Protein: CASSPALWSLEAQYF.

The rearrangement uses TRBV6-2 or TRBV6-3 and TRBJ2-7; TRBD1 aligns across 8 bases. The junction had 9 bases not matched to a gene; V was cut back by 2 bases and J by 3 bases. Germline V gene sequence: CDR1 MNHEY, CDR2 SVGEGT. The CDR3 runs to 16 residues. Written as DNA, the CDR3 is TGTGCCAGCAGTTACCACCGGGACAGGTCGGACTACGAGCAGTACTTC. Its translation: CASSYHRDRSDYEQYF.

Of note for this clonotype: Likely a read error: the CDR3 ends without its conserved phenylalanine or tryptophan. CDR3 coding DNA: TGTGCCAGCTGGTGGGGGTTTGAGTCGAATGAGCAGTTCCTC. Amino acid sequence: CASWWGFESNEQFL. V and J are TRBV2 and TRBJ2-5; TRBD1 or TRBD2 may be the D gene (5 bases each). The J call is doubtful: the DNA matches TRBJ2-1 better. The CDR3 runs to 14 residues. Germline V CDR1 and CDR2: SNHLY, FYNNEI.

This clonotype was counted a few times. The rearrangement uses TRBV2 and TRBJ2-5, with TRBD2 matching over 10 bases. CDR1 and CDR2 (germline): SNHLY, FYNNEI. This CDR3 has 16 amino acids. Losses at the gene ends were 6 bases for V and 2 bases for J; bases not matched to a gene: 9. The CDR3 DNA reads as TGTGCCAGCAGGGAGGATTGGACTAGCGGTCAAGAGACCCAGTACTTC. Translated: CASREDWTSGQETQYF.

This clonotype was counted only a few times. The chain recombines TRBV29-1 with TRBJ2-4; tentative D call: TRBD1 (5 bases). Trimming stripped 4 bases from V and 8 bases from J, with 15 bases between. Germline V gene lookup returns CDR1 SQVTM and CDR2 ANQGSEA. The CDR3 runs 13 residues. The CDR3 coding sequence is TGCAGCGTTGCAAAGGGGAACCAGGACATTCAGTACTTC. This sequence encodes CSVAKGNQDIQYF.

A few counts support this clonotype. The chain recombines TRBV29-1 with TRBJ2-3; 10 bases are shared with TRBD2. J gave up 4 bases and V 4 bases, and 8 bases lay outside the gene matches. The length of the CDR3 is 15 residues. CDR1 is SQVTM and CDR2 is ANQGSEA in the germline V gene. CDR3 DNA: TGCAGCGTTGTGGTAGCGGGAGGAGTGGCAGATACGCAGTATTTT. Residues: CSVVVAGGVADTQYF.

This clonotype was detected only a few times. The genes are TRBV12-3 or TRBV12-4 and TRBJ1-2, with 10 nucleotides matching TRBD1. The CDR3 loop spans 15 amino acids. Unmatched junction bases numbered 5, after V lost 1 base and J lost 6 bases. CDR3 DNA: TGTGCCAGCAGTTTAGGTACCGGGACAGGGGATGGCTACACCTTC. Encoded protein: CASSLGTGTGDGYTF.

This clonotype was counted a few times. DNA for the CDR3: TGCAGCGTTGAGGGTGACAGTTATAACTATGGCTACACCTTC. This sequence encodes CSVEGDSYNYGYTF. This chain uses TRBV29-1 with TRBJ1-2; weak D call: TRBD1 (5 bases). The germline CDR1 and CDR2 sequences are SQVTM and ANQGSEA. The CDR3 length is 14 residues. V was trimmed by 3 bases and J by 1 base, leaving 12 bases between them.

This clonotype has just a few counts. The chain combines TRBV29-1 with TRBJ1-1, with D hard to call. Germline V lookup: CDR1 SQVTM, CDR2 ANQGSEA. The CDR3 loop spans 10 amino acids. Trimming left V 7 bases short and J 8 bases short, with 11 bases between. CDR3 DNA sequence: TGCAGCGCGTGGAGTGGAGAAGCTTTCTTT. Amino acid sequence: CSAWSGEAFF.

This clonotype has a handful of counts. V gene TRBV6-5 combines with J gene TRBJ1-1, with TRBD1 matching over 7 bases. Germline V gene lookup returns CDR1 MNHEY and CDR2 SVGAGI. The CDR3 extends over 16 amino acids. The junction had 11 bases not matched to a gene; V was cut back by 4 bases and J by 3 bases. CDR3 nucleotides: TGTGCCAGCAGTTTCATCCGCGACAGGGCGGACACTGAAGCTTTCTTT. This translates into CASSFIRDRADTEAFF.

A remark on this clonotype: One junction end disagrees with the germline gene, perhaps due to a read error. The V call is TRBV12-3 or TRBV12-4, the J call TRBJ1-2; D gene ambiguous. The CDR3 extends over 13 amino acids. CDR3 loop: CASSFPDNYGYTF. The CDR3 nucleotides are TGCGCCAGCAGTTTCCCGGATAACTATGGCTACACCTTC.

This chain links TRBV29-1 with TRBJ2-7; D not certain. V was pared by 4 bases and J by 0 bases, with 10 bases between. The CDR3 contains 13 residues. Germline V gene sequence: CDR1 SQVTM, CDR2 ANQGSEA. The CDR3 region is CSVVGGYSYEQYF. The CDR3 DNA reads TGCAGCGTTGTAGGCGGCTACTCCTACGAGCAGTACTTC.

The chain couples TRBV27 to TRBJ2-1; D ambiguous. Germline V gene sequence: CDR1 MNHEY, CDR2 SMNVEV (reference sequence). The V end was cut by 2 bases, the J end by 4 bases, with 9 bases between. The CDR3 spans 14 residues. The CDR3 region is CASSLGHGYNEQFF. The CDR3 DNA reads as TGTGCCAGCAGTTTAGGTCACGGGTACAATGAGCAGTTCTTC.

The chain links TRBV7-2 to TRBJ2-7; TRBD1 matches at 10 bases. The CDR3 spans 16 residues. After removal of 1 base from V and 2 bases from J, the junction contained 5 bases not matched to a gene. Per germline, CDR1 SGHTA and CDR2 FQGNSA. The CDR3 sequence: CASSLVGTGATYEQYF. Here the CDR3 DNA reads TGTGCCAGCAGCTTAGTCGGGACAGGGGCGACCTACGAGCAGTACTTC.

The V gene is TRBV7-2, the J gene TRBJ1-2; D is ambiguous. The V end lost 1 base, the J end lost 6 bases, and 12 bases lay between the germline ends. Germline V lookup: CDR1 SGHTA, CDR2 FQGNSA. There are 14 residues in the CDR3. CDR3 sequence reads: CASSLDGSSNGYTF. The DNA for the CDR3 is TGTGCCAGCAGCTTAGACGGTTCCTCCAATGGCTACACCTTC.

The rearrangement uses TRBV6-4 and TRBJ1-1, with TRBD1 as a possible D gene (5 bases). The CDR3 spans 13 residues. Trimming pared 1 base from V and 6 bases from J, leaving 9 bases between. CDR1 is MRHNA, CDR2 SNTAGT, per germline. The CDR3 nucleotides read TGTGCCAGCAGTGACTTTTTGGGGGCTGAAGCTTTCTTT. As protein: CASSDFLGAEAFF.

This chain connects TRBV5-1 to TRBJ2-5; possibly TRBD2 for D (5 bases). CDR3 length: 12 residues. CDR1 SGHRS and CDR2 YFSETQ come from the germline V gene. V lost 7 bases and J lost 5, with 12 bases in between. The CDR3 region has the DNA TGCGCCAGCTTAGAAGAGGGTGAGACCCAGTACTTC. As protein: CASLEEGETQYF.

V usage is TRBV14 and J usage is TRBJ2-1; D ambiguous. CDR1 is SGHDN, CDR2 FVKESK, per germline. Trimming took off 4 bases at V and 9 bases at J, with 13 bases between the two ends. The CDR3 covers 13 residues. The CDR3 loop reads CASSRSASTEQFF. Written as DNA, the CDR3 is TGTGCCAGCAGCCGAAGCGCCAGTACTGAGCAGTTCTTC.

This clonotype appeared a few times. This chain links TRBV7-2 with TRBJ2-5; a possible D gene is TRBD1 (6 bases). Germline V gene lookup returns CDR1 SGHTA and CDR2 FQGNSA. This CDR3 spans 16 amino acids. V lost 2 bases and J lost 4, with 17 bases in between. The CDR3 region is CASSLSQGSARETQYF. CDR3 in DNA: TGTGCCAGCAGCTTATCTCAGGGGTCCGCAAGAGAGACCCAGTACTTC.

This clonotype was observed a handful of times. This chain links TRBV20-1 with TRBJ2-5; TRBD2 matches at 10 bases. The end of the DNA aligns better with TRBJ2-1, so the J call may be wrong. This CDR3 spans 15 amino acids. Germline lookup yields CDR1 DFQATT and CDR2 SNEGSKA (reference sequence). CDR3 nucleotide sequence: TGCAGTGCTAGCGAACTAGCGGGAAGAGTCAATGAGCAGTTCTTC. This gives the protein CSASELAGRVNEQFF.

This sequence joins TRBV6-6 and TRBJ1-4; D is uncertain. V was cut by 6 bases and J by 8 bases, with 10 bases left in between. The CDR3 length is 12 residues. From germline, CDR1 is MNHNY and CDR2 SVGAGI (reference sequence). The CDR3 protein is CASSPGEEKLFF. As DNA, the CDR3 is TGTGCCAGCAGCCCTGGGGAGGAAAAACTGTTTTTT.

The chain combines TRBV7-2 with TRBJ2-2; D possibly matches TRBD1 or TRBD2 (5 bases each). This CDR3 spans 14 amino acids. Germline CDR1 and CDR2: SGHTA and FQGNSA. V lost 5 bases to trimming and J lost 2 bases, with 9 bases between them. The CDR3 bases are TGTGCCAGCAGCAGGGACGCCAACACCGGGGAGCTGTTTTTT. Translating gives CASSRDANTGELFF.

The chain couples TRBV12-5 to TRBJ2-3; the D call may be TRBD1 or TRBD2 (5 bases each). The germline CDR1 and CDR2 sequences are LGHNT and FRNRAP. The CDR3 has 13 amino acids. V lost 4 bases and J lost 4, with 9 bases in between. Written as DNA, the CDR3 is TGTGCTAGTGGTTCCGGGACGGCAGATACGCAGTATTTT. Its protein product is CASGSGTADTQYF.

The V call is TRBV24-1, the J call TRBJ2-5; 8 bases fit TRBD1. V lost 3 bases to trimming and J lost 5 bases; unmatched junction nucleotides: 10. CDR1 and CDR2 from the germline V gene are KGHDR and SFDVKD. This CDR3 contains 16 residues. This chain's CDR3 is CATSDPLDRGGETQYF. Here the CDR3 DNA reads TGTGCCACCAGTGATCCCCTTGACAGGGGTGGGGAGACCCAGTACTTC.

Of note for this clonotype: Germline is not matched at one junction end, which may reflect a read error. The rearrangement joins TRBV29-1 to TRBJ1-1; D unresolved. The germline V gene encodes CDR1 SQVTM and CDR2 ANQGSEA. This CDR3 contains 14 residues. CDR3 region: CSVGDRAGVTEAFF. CDR3 coding DNA: TGCAGCGTTGGGGATAGGGCCGGCGTCACTGAAGCCTTCTTT.

This chain joins TRBV28 and TRBJ2-5, with 7 bases lining up with TRBD1. This CDR3 has 15 residues. CDR1 and CDR2 from the germline V gene are MDHEN and SYDVKM. V gave up 5 bases and J gave up 4 bases; unmatched junction bases: 10. Here the CDR3 reads CASSQDRKGPETQYF. The CDR3 nucleotides read TGTGCCAGCAGTCAGGACAGGAAGGGTCCAGAGACCCAGTACTTC.

Only a few counts were recorded for this clonotype. The chain recombines TRBV11-2 with TRBJ2-1, with D maybe TRBD2 (6 bases). CDR3 length: 14 residues. Trimming pared 3 bases from V and 6 bases from J, leaving 12 bases between. The germline V gene has CDR1 SGHAT and CDR2 FQNNGV. CDR3 sequence: CASSFRLVSNEQFF. CDR3 DNA: TGTGCCAGCAGCTTTCGACTAGTATCCAATGAGCAGTTCTTC. Using reference TRBV11-2 and TRBJ2-1 for the parts outside the CDR3, the full variable domain is EAGVAQSPRYKIIEKRQSVAFWCNPISGHATLYWYQQILGQGPKLLIQFQNNGVVDDSQLPKDRFSAERLKGVDSTLKIQPAKLEDSAVYLCASSFRLVSNEQFFGPGTRLTVL.

V is TRBV20-1 and J is TRBJ1-1; the match to TRBD1 covers 7 bases. Germline V gives CDR1 DFQATT, CDR2 SNEGSKA (reference sequence). This CDR3 is 11 amino acids long. With 5 bases clipped from V and 6 bases from J, the junction kept 3 bases outside the gene matches. In DNA, the CDR3 is TGCAGTGCTCGACAGGGCGCTGAAGCTTTCTTT. Amino acids: CSARQGAEAFF.

The rearrangement uses TRBV29-1 and TRBJ2-4; weak D call: TRBD2 (5 bases). The CDR3 is made up of 17 amino acids. Germline CDR1 and CDR2: SQVTM and ANQGSEA. Trimming left V 4 bases short and J 6 bases short, with 25 bases between. DNA for the CDR3: TGCAGCGTTGGATATGAGGGTGATGGGTCCCTGGGAAACATTCAGTACTTC. It yields the protein CSVGYEGDGSLGNIQYF.